These 27 T cell receptor beta chains originate from one sample sequenced in a study of blood T cell repertoires in COVID-19. Sequencing used immunoSEQ multiplex PCR; TCRdb keeps in-frame clones, though not all of them. The table has 390,000 or so clones, roughly four fifths seen once. The specimen sequenced was PBMCs or T cells enriched from blood (not recorded which). The receptor set was obtained from a woman aged 45 to 65 who had recovered from COVID-19.

The chain uses TRBV7-7 and TRBJ2-2; tentative D call: TRBD2 (6 bases). From germline, CDR1 is SSHAT and CDR2 FNYEAQ (reference sequence). The CDR3 spans 15 residues. Trimming removed 7 bases at V and 4 bases at J, with 16 bases between. CDR3 protein: CASTRMGGSTGELFF. Written as DNA, the CDR3 is TGTGCCAGCACGAGAATGGGGGGATCCACCGGGGAGCTGTTTTTT.

The chain links TRBV6-1 to TRBJ2-1, with TRBD2 matching 10 bases. Trimming removed 1 base from V and 15 bases from J; junction bases left unmatched: 6. The CDR3 consists of 13 residues. In germline, CDR1 is MNHNS, CDR2 SASEGT. DNA for the CDR3: TGTGCCAGCAGTGAAGGGACTAGCGGTCCCCTGTTCTTC. This gives the protein CASSEGTSGPLFF.

CDR3 region: CASSQVFSSSHREGSEAFF. In DNA form, the CDR3 reads TGTGCCAGCAGCCAAGTGTTTTCTTCGTCCCACAGGGAGGGCTCTGAAGCTTTCTTT. The chain combines TRBV3-1 (or the pseudogene TRBV3-2) with TRBJ1-1, with a possible D match to TRBD1 (6 bases). The CDR3 runs to 19 residues. Trimming took off 1 base at V and 6 bases at J, with 27 bases between the two ends. CDR1 is LGHDT and CDR2 is YNNKEL in the germline V gene (reference sequence).

The gene calls are TRBV9 and TRBJ2-5; 11 nucleotides match TRBD2. The V gene's germline CDR1 is SGDLS and CDR2 YYNGEE. The CDR3 spans 16 residues. Losses at the gene ends were 4 bases for V and 5 bases for J; bases not matched to a gene: 10. CDR3 region: CASSILAGDLLETQYF. For the CDR3, the DNA is TGTGCCAGCAGCATACTAGCGGGGGACCTCCTGGAGACCCAGTACTTC.

The V call is TRBV29-1, the J call TRBJ2-7; D remains ambiguous. Trimming removed 5 bases from V and 7 bases from J, with 12 bases in between. This CDR3 has 11 amino acids. Germline V gene data show CDR1 as SQVTM and CDR2 as ANQGSEA. The CDR3 nucleotides are TGCAGCGTTCGGTTCTCCCGAGAGCAGTACTTC. This gives the protein CSVRFSREQYF.

J is TRBJ2-7 and V is TRBV5-1, with 9 bases aligning to TRBD2. In germline, CDR1 is SGHRS, CDR2 YFSETQ. The trim removed 0 bases at V and 1 base at J, leaving 2 bases unmatched. The CDR3 has 15 amino acids. The CDR3 DNA sequence: TGCGCCAGCAGCTTGGCTAGCGGGGCTTCCTACGAGCAGTACTTC. This codes for CASSLASGASYEQYF.

The chain links TRBV27 to TRBJ1-5, with D unresolved. Trimming removed 4 bases from V and 5 bases from J, with 9 bases in between. CDR3 length: 13 amino acids. Looked up from germline, CDR1 is MNHEY and CDR2 is SMNVEV (reference sequence). The CDR3 spells CASSSTRYQPQHF. Here the CDR3 DNA reads TGTGCCAGCAGTTCCACTCGGTATCAGCCCCAGCATTTT.

This clone was recorded a few times. The chain joins TRBV5-3 to TRBJ1-5; TRBD1 aligns across 8 bases. TRBV5-3 is designated an ORF whose function remains uncertain. Trimming cost V 4 bases and J 0 bases; bases outside gene matches: 12. CDR3 length: 18 amino acids. CDR3 sequence (DNA): TGTGCCAGAAGCCCGGGGACAGGAGAGTTGTATAGCAATCAGCCCCAGCATTTT. Translating it yields CARSPGTGELYSNQPQHF.

The chain employs TRBV5-6 and TRBJ2-7; D might be TRBD2 (5 bases). The CDR3 extends over 12 amino acids. Germline CDR1 SGHDT, CDR2 YYEEEE. V was clipped by 4 bases and J by 1 base, with 6 bases between them. CDR3 loop: CASSGSSYEQYF. DNA for the CDR3: TGTGCCAGCAGCGGGAGTTCCTACGAGCAGTACTTC.

The chain recombines TRBV29-1 with TRBJ2-3, with TRBD2 matching over 12 bases. Germline CDR1 and CDR2: SQVTM and ANQGSEA. The CDR3 is 15 residues long. J gave up 6 bases and V 6 bases, and 10 bases lay outside the gene matches. The CDR3 spells CSVSPSGGASDTQYF. In DNA form, the CDR3 reads TGCAGCGTATCGCCTAGCGGGGGGGCGTCTGATACGCAGTATTTT.

V and J are TRBV7-9 and TRBJ1-3, with D uncertain. V lost 3 bases to trimming and J lost 4 bases, with 10 bases between them. CDR1 and CDR2 from the germline V gene are SEHNR and FQNEAQ (reference sequence). The length of the CDR3 is 14 residues. CDR3 loop: CASSLEASGNTIYF. In DNA, the CDR3 is TGTGCCAGCAGCTTGGAGGCCTCGGGAAACACCATATATTTT.

J is TRBJ2-1 and V is TRBV7-3, with D uncertain. The V and J ends lost 1 base and 3 bases respectively, with 7 bases between them. The length of the CDR3 is 14 residues. From germline, CDR1 is SGHTA and CDR2 FQGTGA. Here the CDR3 DNA reads TGTGCCAGCAGCTTAAATACAGACTACAATGAGCAGTTCTTC. This translates into CASSLNTDYNEQFF.

This chain uses TRBV3-1 (or the pseudogene TRBV3-2) with TRBJ1-5, with D uncertain. Germline V gene sequence: CDR1 LGHDT, CDR2 YNNKEL (reference sequence). V lost 1 base and J lost 6, with 10 bases in between. The CDR3 length is 14 residues. CDR3 coding DNA: TGTGCCAGCAGCCAAGCGTCCTGGCCTCAGCCCCAGCATTTT. Residues: CASSQASWPQPQHF.

The chain links TRBV4-2 to TRBJ1-5; D is possibly TRBD1 (6 bases). Germline V gene data show CDR1 as LGHNA and CDR2 as YNFKEQ. Trimming shortened V by 1 base and J by 4 bases, and 8 bases separated the two germline ends. The CDR3 has 14 residues. The DNA for the CDR3 is TGTGCCAGCAGCCAAGCAACAGGGAATCAGCCCCAGCATTTT. This translates into CASSQATGNQPQHF.

The chain has TRBV6-2 or TRBV6-3 and TRBJ2-7; 7 bases fit TRBD2. Germline loops: CDR1 MNHEY, CDR2 SVGEGT. This CDR3 region has 15 residues. The J segment lost 7 bases and the V segment lost 7 bases, leaving 16 bases of the junction unmatched. The CDR3 sequence: CASTPRPQLAREQYF. CDR3 nucleotide sequence: TGTGCCAGCACCCCGCGGCCTCAACTAGCGAGGGAGCAGTACTTC.

The chain links TRBV7-3 to TRBJ2-2, with D unresolved. Trimming took off 7 bases at V and 2 bases at J, with 11 bases between the two ends. From germline, CDR1 is SGHTA and CDR2 FQGTGA. The CDR3 covers 14 residues. This CDR3 is CASTSDLNTGELFF. The CDR3 nucleotides read TGTGCCAGCACAAGCGATTTAAACACCGGGGAGCTGTTTTTT.

This chain connects TRBV27 to TRBJ1-5; 9 nucleotides align to TRBD1. The V and J ends lost 6 bases and 4 bases, in that order; junction bases with no gene match: 7. Per the germline V gene, CDR1 is MNHEY and CDR2 is SMNVEV (reference sequence). The CDR3 contains 15 residues. The CDR3 loop is CASSLSGTGNQPQHF. In DNA form, the CDR3 reads TGTGCCAGCAGCCTGTCCGGGACAGGGAATCAGCCCCAGCATTTT.

The rearrangement links TRBV14 to TRBJ1-1; no reliable D call. CDR3 length: 13 amino acids. The V end lost 1 base, the J end lost 5 bases, and 8 bases lay between the germline ends. Germline assignment: CDR1 SGHDN and CDR2 FVKESK. CDR3 protein: CASSQGGPTEAFF. DNA for the CDR3: TGTGCCAGCAGCCAAGGAGGGCCAACTGAAGCTTTCTTT.

This clone was observed a handful of times. V gene TRBV5-4 combines with J gene TRBJ1-3; 7 bases map to TRBD1. CDR1 is SGHNT, CDR2 YYREEE, per germline (reference sequence). J lost 5 bases, V lost 1 base, and 9 bases had no gene match. The CDR3 has 16 residues. CDR3 DNA: TGTGCCAGCAGCTTGTGGCAAGACAGGGAGCGAAACACCATATATTTT. As protein: CASSLWQDRERNTIYF.

The chain couples TRBV10-3 to TRBJ1-2, with 7 bases fitting TRBD1. Germline values: CDR1 ENHRY, CDR2 SYGVKD. The V segment lost 4 bases and the J segment 3 bases; nucleotides outside the gene matches: 2. The CDR3 has 13 amino acids. CDR3 residues: CAISGDSYYGYTF. The CDR3 DNA sequence: TGTGCCATCAGTGGGGACAGCTACTATGGCTACACCTTC.

The chain couples TRBV3-1 (or the pseudogene TRBV3-2) to TRBJ1-2; D call uncertain. The V end lost 0 bases, the J end lost 4 bases, and 15 bases lay between the germline ends. The CDR3 extends over 16 amino acids. CDR1 and CDR2 from the germline V gene are LGHDT and YNNKEL (reference sequence). The CDR3 DNA reads as TGTGCCAGCAGCCAAGATATCCCCCAGGCCAGCTATGGCTACACCTTC. Translation: CASSQDIPQASYGYTF.

The J gene is TRBJ2-2, the V gene TRBV5-1, with 10 bases lining up with TRBD1. This CDR3 has 18 amino acids. Germline CDR1 SGHRS, CDR2 YFSETQ. The J segment lost 3 bases and the V segment lost 6 bases, leaving 14 bases of the junction unmatched. CDR3 bases: TGCGCCAGCACTGAGGGGCTATTAGGGACAGGGGACACCGGGGAGCTGTTTTTT. This gives the protein CASTEGLLGTGDTGELFF.

The rearrangement joins TRBV10-3 to TRBJ2-1; 11 bases map to TRBD2. CDR1 is ENHRY and CDR2 is SYGVKD in the germline V gene. The length of the CDR3 is 18 residues. Unmatched junction bases numbered 14, after V lost 2 bases and J lost 8 bases. The CDR3 nucleotides read TGTGCCATCAGTGAGCCTCTACTAGCGGGAGAGTTCGGGGATGAGCAGTTCTTC. It codes for CAISEPLLAGEFGDEQFF.

CDR3 bases: TGTGCCAGCAGCTTAGGGACAGGGGGCTCAGAGACCCAGTACTTC. Its translation is CASSLGTGGSETQYF. The chain links TRBV7-9 to TRBJ2-5; TRBD1 aligns across 11 bases. This CDR3 spans 15 amino acids. Per the germline V gene, CDR1 is SEHNR and CDR2 is FQNEAQ (reference sequence). V gave up 1 base and J gave up 4 bases; unmatched junction bases: 2.

This clone was found once. The CDR3 is CASLGGNYGYTF. The CDR3 nucleotides are TGTGCCAGTCTGGGGGGGAACTATGGCTACACCTTC. V usage is TRBV19 and J usage is TRBJ1-2; TRBD1 is a possible D gene (5 bases). Germline V gives CDR1 LNHDA, CDR2 SQIVND (reference sequence). V was trimmed by 8 bases and J by 2 bases, leaving 9 bases between them. The CDR3 is 12 amino acids.

This sequence joins TRBV19 and TRBJ1-2; 7 bases align to TRBD1. Looked up from germline, CDR1 is LNHDA and CDR2 is SQIVND (reference sequence). This CDR3 has 13 amino acids. J was trimmed by 4 bases and V by 9 bases; bases with no gene match: 8. Written as DNA, the CDR3 is TGTGCCAGCAGGGGACAGTACTTCTATGGCTACACCTTC. Translated, it gives CASRGQYFYGYTF.

CDR3 nucleotides: TGTGCCAGTAGTACCGACAGGGCGGGGAATGAAAAACTGTTTTTT. Protein: CASSTDRAGNEKLFF. J is TRBJ1-4 and V is TRBV19; the match to TRBD1 covers 7 bases. CDR3 length: 15 residues. Germline V gives CDR1 LNHDA, CDR2 SQIVND (reference sequence). J was trimmed by 5 bases and V by 4 bases; bases with no gene match: 7.